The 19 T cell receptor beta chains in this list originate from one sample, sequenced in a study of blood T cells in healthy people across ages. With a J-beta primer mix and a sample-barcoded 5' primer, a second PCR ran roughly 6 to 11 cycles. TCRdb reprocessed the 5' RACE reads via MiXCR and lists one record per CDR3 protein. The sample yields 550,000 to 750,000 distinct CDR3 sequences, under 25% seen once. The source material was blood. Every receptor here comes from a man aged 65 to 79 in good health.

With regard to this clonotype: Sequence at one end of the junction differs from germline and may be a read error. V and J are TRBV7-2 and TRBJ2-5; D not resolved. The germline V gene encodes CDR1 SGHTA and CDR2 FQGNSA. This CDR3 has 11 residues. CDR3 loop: CASSLIETQNF. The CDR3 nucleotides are TGTGCCAGCAGCTTAATAGAGACCCAGAACTTC.

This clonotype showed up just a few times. In nucleotides, the CDR3 is TGCAGTGCTAGAGACCCAACAGGGGGCACGGACAATGAGCAGTTCTTC. Its protein is CSARDPTGGTDNEQFF. The chain links TRBV20-1 to TRBJ2-1; 9 bases align to TRBD1. Trimming cost V 0 bases and J 5 bases; bases outside gene matches: 8. The CDR3 spans 16 residues. Germline loops: CDR1 DFQATT, CDR2 SNEGSKA (reference sequence).

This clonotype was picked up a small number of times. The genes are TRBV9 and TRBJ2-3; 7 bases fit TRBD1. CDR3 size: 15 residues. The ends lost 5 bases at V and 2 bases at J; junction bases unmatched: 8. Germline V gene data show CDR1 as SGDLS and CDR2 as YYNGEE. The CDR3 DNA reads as TGTGCCAGCAGTGCCGACAGGGCATTCACAGATACGCAGTATTTT. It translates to CASSADRAFTDTQYF.

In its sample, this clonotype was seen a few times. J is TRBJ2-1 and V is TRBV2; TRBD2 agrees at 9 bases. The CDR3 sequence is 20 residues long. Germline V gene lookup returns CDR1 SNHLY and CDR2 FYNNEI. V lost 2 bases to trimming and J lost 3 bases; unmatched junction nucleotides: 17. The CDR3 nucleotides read TGTGCCAGCAGTGAACGTGCGCGACACGAAGCGGGAGGCCTCTACAATGAGCAGTTCTTC. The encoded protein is CASSERARHEAGGLYNEQFF. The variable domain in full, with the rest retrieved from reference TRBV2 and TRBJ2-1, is EPEVTQTPSHQVTQMGQEVILRCVPISNHLYFYWYRQILGQKVEFLVSFYNNEISEKSEIFDDQFSVERPDGSNFTLKIRSTKLEDSAMYFCASSERARHEAGGLYNEQFFGPGTRLTVL.

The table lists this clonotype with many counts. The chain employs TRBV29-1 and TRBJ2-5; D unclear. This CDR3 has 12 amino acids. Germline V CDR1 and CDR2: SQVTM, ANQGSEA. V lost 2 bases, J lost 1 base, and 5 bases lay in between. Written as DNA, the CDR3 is TGCAGCGTTGAAAGGAGCCAAGAGACCCAGTACTTC. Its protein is CSVERSQETQYF.

CDR3 region: CASSLVLDRAYEQYF. In DNA, the CDR3 is TGCGCCAGCAGCTTGGTCCTGGACAGGGCCTACGAGCAGTACTTC. V usage is TRBV5-1 and J usage is TRBJ2-7; 8 positions agree with TRBD1. Germline CDR1 and CDR2: SGHRS and YFSETQ. V dropped 0 bases and J dropped 2; count of bases not matched to a gene: 4. CDR3 length equals 15 residues.

DNA for the CDR3: TGTGCCAGTAGTAAGTTGGTTATGGGGACCGCTGGCTACACCTTC. It encodes CASSKLVMGTAGYTF. This chain connects TRBV19 to TRBJ1-2; tentative D call: TRBD1 (5 bases). This CDR3 is 15 amino acids long. Germline V gene data show CDR1 as LNHDA and CDR2 as SQIVND (reference sequence). V dropped 4 bases and J dropped 7 bases, with 19 bases sitting between them.

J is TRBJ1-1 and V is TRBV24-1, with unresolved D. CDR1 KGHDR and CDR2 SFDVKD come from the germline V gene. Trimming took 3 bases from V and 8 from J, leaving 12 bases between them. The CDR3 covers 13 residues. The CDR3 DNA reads TGTGCCACCAGTGATCCCGGACGGGCCGAAGCTTTCTTT. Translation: CATSDPGRAEAFF.

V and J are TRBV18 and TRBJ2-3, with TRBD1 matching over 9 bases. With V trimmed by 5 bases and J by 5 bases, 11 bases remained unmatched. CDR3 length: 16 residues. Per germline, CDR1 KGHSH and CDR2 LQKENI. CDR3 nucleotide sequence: TGTGCCAGCTCAGCTCCGGGACAGGGAAGTGTAGATACGCAGTATTTT. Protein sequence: CASSAPGQGSVDTQYF. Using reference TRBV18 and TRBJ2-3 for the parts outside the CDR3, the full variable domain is NAGVMQNPRHLVRRRGQEARLRCSPMKGHSHVYWYRQLPEEGLKFMVYLQKENIIDESGMPKERFSAEFPKEGPSILRIQQVVRGDSAAYFCASSAPGQGSVDTQYFGPGTRLTVL.

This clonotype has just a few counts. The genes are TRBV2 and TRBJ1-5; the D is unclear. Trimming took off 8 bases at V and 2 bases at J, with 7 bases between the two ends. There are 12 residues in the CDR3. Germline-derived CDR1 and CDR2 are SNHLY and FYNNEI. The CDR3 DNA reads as TGTGCCAGCCGAATAGGCAATCAGCCCCAGCATTTT. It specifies CASRIGNQPQHF. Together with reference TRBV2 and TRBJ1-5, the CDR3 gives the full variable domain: EPEVTQTPSHQVTQMGQEVILRCVPISNHLYFYWYRQILGQKVEFLVSFYNNEISEKSEIFDDQFSVERPDGSNFTLKIRSTKLEDSAMYFCASRIGNQPQHFGDGTRLSIL.

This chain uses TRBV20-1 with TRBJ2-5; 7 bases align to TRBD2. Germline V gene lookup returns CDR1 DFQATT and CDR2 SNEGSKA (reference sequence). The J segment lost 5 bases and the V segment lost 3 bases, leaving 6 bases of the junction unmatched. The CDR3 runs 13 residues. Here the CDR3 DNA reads TGCAGTGCTAGTTTCGGGAGGCTGGAGACCCAGTACTTC. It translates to CSASFGRLETQYF.

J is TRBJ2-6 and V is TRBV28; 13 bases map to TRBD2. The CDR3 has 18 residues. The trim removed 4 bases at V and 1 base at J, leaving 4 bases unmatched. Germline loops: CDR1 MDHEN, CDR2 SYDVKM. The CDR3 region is CASSSPGLAGSGANVLTF. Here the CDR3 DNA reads TGTGCCAGCAGTTCGCCGGGACTAGCGGGATCTGGGGCCAACGTCCTGACTTTC.

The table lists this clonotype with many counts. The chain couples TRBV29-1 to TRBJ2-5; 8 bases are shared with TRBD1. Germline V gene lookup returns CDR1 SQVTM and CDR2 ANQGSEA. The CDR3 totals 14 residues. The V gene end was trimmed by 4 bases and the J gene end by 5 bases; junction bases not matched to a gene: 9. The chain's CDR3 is CSVARTGSLETQYF. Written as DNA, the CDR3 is TGCAGCGTTGCTCGGACAGGGTCTCTTGAGACCCAGTACTTC.

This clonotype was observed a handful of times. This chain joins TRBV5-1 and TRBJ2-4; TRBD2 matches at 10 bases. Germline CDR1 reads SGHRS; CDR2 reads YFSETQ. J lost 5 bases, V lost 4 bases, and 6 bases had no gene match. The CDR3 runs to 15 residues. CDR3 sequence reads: CASSLLAGGENIQYF. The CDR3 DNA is TGCGCCAGCAGCCTATTAGCGGGAGGCGAAAACATTCAGTACTTC.

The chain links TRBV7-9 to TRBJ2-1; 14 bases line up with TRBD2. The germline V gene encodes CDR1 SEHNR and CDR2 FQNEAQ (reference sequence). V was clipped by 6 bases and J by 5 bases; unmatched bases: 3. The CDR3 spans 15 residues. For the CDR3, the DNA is TGTGCCAGCAGTCTGACTAGCGGGAGGGACAATGAGCAGTTCTTC. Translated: CASSLTSGRDNEQFF.

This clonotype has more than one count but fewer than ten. Here the CDR3 DNA reads TGTGCCAGCAGGACTGGATCCGGGACCCTGTACACTGAAGCTTTCTTT. Its protein product is CASRTGSGTLYTEAFF. This chain uses TRBV12-3 or TRBV12-4 with TRBJ1-1; perhaps TRBD1 as D (5 bases). The CDR3 is 16 amino acids. V dropped 6 bases and J dropped 3 bases, with 20 bases sitting between them.

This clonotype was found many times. The CDR3 DNA reads TGTGCCAGCACAAATACTGCAGATACGCAGTATTTT. Translation: CASTNTADTQYF. The V call is TRBV27, the J call TRBJ2-3; D is unresolved. The V gene lost 7 bases and the J gene lost 4 bases, with 9 bases spanning the gap. CDR1 MNHEY and CDR2 SMNVEV come from the germline V gene (reference sequence). CDR3 length: 12 residues.

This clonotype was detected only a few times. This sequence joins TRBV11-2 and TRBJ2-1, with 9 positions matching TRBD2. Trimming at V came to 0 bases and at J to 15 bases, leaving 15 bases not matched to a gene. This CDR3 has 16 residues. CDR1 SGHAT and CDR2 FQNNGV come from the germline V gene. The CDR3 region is CASSLDRGSGSNTPFF. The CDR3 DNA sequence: TGTGCCAGCAGCTTAGATCGAGGTAGCGGGAGTAATACTCCGTTCTTC. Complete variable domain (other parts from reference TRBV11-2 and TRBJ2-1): EAGVAQSPRYKIIEKRQSVAFWCNPISGHATLYWYQQILGQGPKLLIQFQNNGVVDDSQLPKDRFSAERLKGVDSTLKIQPAKLEDSAVYLCASSLDRGSGSNTPFFGPGTRLTVL.

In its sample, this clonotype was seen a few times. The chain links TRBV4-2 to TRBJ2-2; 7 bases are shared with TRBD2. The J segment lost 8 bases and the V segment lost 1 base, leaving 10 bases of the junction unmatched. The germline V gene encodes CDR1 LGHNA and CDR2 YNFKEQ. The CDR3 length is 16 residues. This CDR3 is CASSQVLQGGIGELFF. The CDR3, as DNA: TGTGCCAGCAGCCAAGTTCTGCAGGGAGGGATAGGGGAGCTGTTTTTT.